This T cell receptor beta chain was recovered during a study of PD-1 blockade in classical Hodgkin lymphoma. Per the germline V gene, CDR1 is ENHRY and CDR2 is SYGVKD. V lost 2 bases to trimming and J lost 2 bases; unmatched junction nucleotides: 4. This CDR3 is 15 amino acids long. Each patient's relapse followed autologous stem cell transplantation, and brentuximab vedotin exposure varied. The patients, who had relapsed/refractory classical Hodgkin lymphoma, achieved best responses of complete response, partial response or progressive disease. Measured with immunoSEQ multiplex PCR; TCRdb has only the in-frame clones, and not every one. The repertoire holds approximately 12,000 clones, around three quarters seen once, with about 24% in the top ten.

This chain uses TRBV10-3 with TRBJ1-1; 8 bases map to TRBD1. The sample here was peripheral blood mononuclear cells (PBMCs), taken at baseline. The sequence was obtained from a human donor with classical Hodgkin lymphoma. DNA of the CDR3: TGTGCCATCAGTGAGGCGGGACAGGTCAACACTGAAGCTTTCTTT. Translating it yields CAISEAGQVNTEAFF.